This T cell receptor beta chain was recorded in a study of shared clonotypes between healthy human individuals. Every donor, a Caucasian adult, lived in Nashville, Tennessee. Deep level was the assay's run setting. Data came from immunoSEQ multiplex PCR; TCRdb stores just in-frame clones and leaves some out. Among around 1 million clones listed, over 75% were seen once. This CDR3 is 20 amino acids long. The sequenced sample was memory CD4+ T cells sorted from blood. As to subset: CD45RA-negative fraction. J is TRBJ1-1 and V is TRBV1. TRBV1 is a pseudogene segment. The origin of this receptor is a man aged 18 to 30 in good health. CDR3 region: CTSSQVPWCSGRQMDTEAFF. CDR3 DNA sequence: TGCACCAGCAGCCAAGTGCCTTGGTGTTCCGGGCGTCAGATGGACACTGAAGCTTTCTTT.